Listed below are T cell receptor beta chains from one sample, sequenced in a study of naive and memory T cell subsets. Each CDR3 protein is one row after TCRdb ran MiXCR on the UMI-ligation and nested PCR reads. The sample has more than 100,000 distinct CDR3 sequences, 35% to 40% seen once. Sequenced material: central memory CD4+ T cells from blood. The receptor set was obtained from a human donor in good health. Each CDR3 is given with its conserved first and last residue. Each record gives: V gene, J gene, D gene, clone size, CDR3 protein, CDR3 DNA. D genes are given only for firm matches. The size field is filled for only some rows; it gives once, few, many or a size class.

TRBV15,TRBJ2-3,TRBD2,few,CATSGGRASDTQYF,TGTGCCACCAGCGGTGGGAGGGCCTCAGATACGCAGTATTTT
TRBV6-5,TRBJ1-1,TRBD1,.,CASSPQDRDIAEAFF,TGTGCCAGCAGTCCGCAGGACAGGGATATCGCTGAAGCTTTCTTT
TRBV28,TRBJ2-2,.,.,CASTPPRDTGELFF,TGTGCCAGCACTCCCCCTCGAGACACCGGGGAGCTGTTTTTT
TRBV28,TRBJ2-2,TRBD2,.,CASSFGLEATGELFF,TGTGCCAGCAGTTTCGGACTAGAAGCCACCGGGGAGCTGTTTTTT
TRBV28,TRBJ1-2,.,.,CASSLNVPGRYGYTF,TGTGCCAGCAGTCTAAATGTACCGGGACGCTATGGCTACACCTTC
TRBV6-5,TRBJ2-4,.,once,CASRPGQPKNIQYF,TGTGCCAGCAGACCCGGACAGCCCAAAAACATTCAGTACTTC
TRBV15,TRBJ1-2,TRBD1,few,CATSRDLGAGGDGYTF,TGTGCCACCAGCAGAGATCTCGGGGCAGGGGGCGATGGCTACACCTTC
TRBV27,TRBJ2-3,TRBD2,.,CASSLTASGRWSDTQYF,TGTGCCAGCAGTTTAACGGCTAGCGGGAGATGGTCAGATACGCAGTATTTT
TRBV7-2,TRBJ2-7,TRBD1,.,CASSGMGQIGTSISSYEQYF,TGTGCCAGCAGCGGAATGGGACAGATCGGGACCTCGATCTCCTCCTACGAGCAGTACTTC
TRBV18,TRBJ2-6,.,few,CASSPGRANVLTF,TGTGCCAGCTCACCAGGTCGGGCCAACGTCCTGACTTTC
TRBV6-2/TRBV6-3,TRBJ2-7,.,.,CASSPGHYSYEQYF,TGTGCCAGCAGCCCTGGACACTACTCCTACGAGCAGTACTTC
TRBV20-1,TRBJ2-1,TRBD2,.,CSGLGAGGPYNEQFF,TGCAGTGGGCTAGGGGCGGGAGGGCCCTACAATGAGCAGTTCTTC
TRBV6-1,TRBJ2-3,TRBD2,.,CASRDVTSGRPDTQYF,TGTGCCAGCAGGGACGTAACTAGCGGGAGACCAGATACGCAGTATTTT
TRBV29-1,TRBJ2-1,.,few,CSVVVRTPKRVNEQFF,TGCAGCGTTGTCGTCAGGACACCTAAGAGGGTAAATGAGCAGTTCTTC
TRBV28,TRBJ1-1,.,.,CASSLMFGRGNTEAFF,TGTGCCAGCAGTTTAATGTTTGGTCGGGGGAACACTGAAGCTTTCTTT
TRBV20-1,TRBJ2-2,.,few,CSARDTAGGELFF,TGCAGTGCTAGAGATACGGCGGGCGGGGAGCTGTTTTTT
TRBV5-1,TRBJ2-7,TRBD1,.,CASSFPPGGSYEQYF,TGCGCCAGCAGCTTTCCTCCAGGGGGATCCTACGAGCAGTACTTC